This passage covers 21 T cell receptor beta chains from one sample sequenced in a study of shared clonotypes between healthy human individuals. Generated by immunoSEQ multiplex PCR, the TCRdb table keeps only in-frame clones and is missing some. Of roughly 1.4 million clones in the sample, around 98.5% were seen once. The source material was naive CD4+ T cells sorted from blood. Subset here: CD45RA+ positively selected. The receptors stem from a man between 25 and 39 years old in good health.

The chain is built from TRBV5-6 and TRBJ2-5; D remains ambiguous. The CDR3 extends over 15 amino acids. Trimming removed 0 bases from V and 3 bases from J, with 12 bases in between. Germline CDR1 SGHDT, CDR2 YYEEEE. CDR3 bases: TGTGCCAGCAGCTTGGTGGGTGGGCTCGAAGAGACCCAGTACTTC. Amino acids: CASSLVGGLEETQYF.

The chain uses TRBV5-1 and TRBJ1-1; no clear D gene. This CDR3 is 13 amino acids long. Germline V gives CDR1 SGHRS, CDR2 YFSETQ. The V end lost 3 bases, the J end lost 1 base, and 7 bases lay between the germline ends. In nucleotides, the CDR3 is TGCGCCAGCAGCTCAGTCAGGAACACTGAAGCTTTCTTT. This encodes CASSSVRNTEAFF.

The rearrangement links TRBV28 to TRBJ2-1; 9 bases are shared with TRBD2. Trimming removed 4 bases from V and 6 bases from J; junction bases left unmatched: 10. The length of the CDR3 is 16 residues. Germline loops: CDR1 MDHEN, CDR2 SYDVKM. The CDR3 bases are TGTGCCAGCAGTTACGAGGGACTAGCACCTCTCAATGAGCAGTTCTTC. It encodes CASSYEGLAPLNEQFF. Variable domain in full (rest from reference TRBV28 and TRBJ2-1): DVKVTQSSRYLVKRTGEKVFLECVQDMDHENMFWYRQDPGLGLRLIYFSYDVKMKEKGDIPEGYSVSREKKERFSLILESASTNQTSMYLCASSYEGLAPLNEQFFGPGTRLTVL.

This chain joins TRBV5-1 and TRBJ2-2; D may be TRBD2 (5 bases). V was cut by 5 bases and J by 5 bases, with 13 bases left in between. This CDR3 has 14 amino acids. The germline gives CDR1 SGHRS, CDR2 YFSETQ. The CDR3 here is CASRKGSGTGELFF. For the CDR3, the DNA is TGCGCCAGCAGAAAAGGCTCGGGGACCGGGGAGCTGTTTTTT. Full variable domain (missing parts from reference TRBV5-1 and TRBJ2-2): KAGVTQTPRYLIKTRGQQVTLSCSPISGHRSVSWYQQTPGQGLQFLFEYFSETQRNKGNFPGRFSGRQFSNSRSEMNVSTLELGDSALYLCASRKGSGTGELFFGEGSRLTVL.

This chain joins TRBV29-1 and TRBJ2-5; D tentatively reads TRBD1 or TRBD2 (6 bases each). In germline, CDR1 is SQVTM, CDR2 ANQGSEA. This CDR3 is built from 13 residues. Trimming pared 4 bases from V and 1 base from J, leaving 10 bases between. The DNA for the CDR3 is TGCAGCGTTGGGGGGGCGATCCAAGAGACCCAGTACTTC. Translation: CSVGGAIQETQYF. Variable domain in full (rest from reference TRBV29-1 and TRBJ2-5): SAVISQKPSRDICQRGTSLTIQCQVDSQVTMMFWYRQQPGQSLTLIATANQGSEATYESGFVIDKFPISRPNLTFSTLTVSNMSPEDSSIYLCSVGGAIQETQYFGPGTRLLVL.

The chain joins TRBV27 to TRBJ2-1; D gene ambiguous. V was cut by 2 bases and J by 3 bases, with 11 bases left in between. This CDR3 is built from 15 residues. Germline V lookup: CDR1 MNHEY, CDR2 SMNVEV (reference sequence). CDR3 residues: CASSLQELFYNEQFF. CDR3 sequence (DNA): TGTGCCAGCAGTTTACAGGAATTGTTCTACAATGAGCAGTTCTTC.

V and J are TRBV14 and TRBJ2-6; no clear D gene. The CDR3 sequence is 17 residues long. With 4 bases removed from V and 0 bases from J, the gap between germline ends came to 13 bases. Germline V CDR1 and CDR2: SGHDN, FVKESK. This chain's CDR3 is CASSPRLLLSGANVLTF. As DNA, the CDR3 is TGTGCCAGCAGCCCCCGACTCCTGCTCTCTGGGGCCAACGTCCTGACTTTC.

The genes are TRBV7-2 and TRBJ2-3, with a possible D match to TRBD1 (5 bases). This CDR3 is 15 amino acids long. The V end was cut by 2 bases, the J end by 1 base, with 10 bases between. Germline CDR1 and CDR2: SGHTA and FQGNSA. Here the CDR3 reads CASSLRGGGTDTQYF. The CDR3 DNA sequence: TGTGCCAGCAGCTTAAGGGGTGGAGGCACAGATACGCAGTATTTT.

The chain uses TRBV9 and TRBJ2-5; tentatively, D is TRBD1 or TRBD2 (5 bases each). Germline CDR1 and CDR2: SGDLS and YYNGEE. The CDR3 is made up of 13 amino acids. The V end was cut by 3 bases, the J end by 4 bases, with 10 bases between. The CDR3: CASSGWDVETQYF. CDR3 nucleotides: TGTGCCAGCAGCGGATGGGACGTAGAGACCCAGTACTTC. Filled out from reference TRBV9 and TRBJ2-5, the complete variable domain reads DSGVTQTPKHLITATGQRVTLRCSPRSGDLSVYWYQQSLDQGLQFLIQYYNGEERAKGNILERFSAQQFPDLHSELNLSSLELGDSALYFCASSGWDVETQYFGPGTRLLVL.

This chain links TRBV14 with TRBJ2-1; 7 bases align to TRBD2. J was trimmed by 6 bases and V by 4 bases; bases with no gene match: 6. The length of the CDR3 is 14 residues. Germline CDR1 reads SGHDN; CDR2 reads FVKESK. CDR3 region: CASSPLGGVNEQFF. As DNA, the CDR3 is TGTGCCAGCAGCCCACTGGGGGGGGTCAATGAGCAGTTCTTC.

The V and J genes are TRBV30 and TRBJ1-2, with 7 positions matching TRBD1. V lost 5 bases to trimming and J lost 2 bases; unmatched junction nucleotides: 11. This CDR3 is built from 15 residues. CDR1 is GTSNPN, CDR2 SVGIG, per germline (reference sequence). The CDR3 loop reads CAWGAQQGLNYGYTF. The DNA of the CDR3 is TGTGCCTGGGGAGCGCAACAGGGGTTGAACTATGGCTACACCTTC.

CDR3 loop: CASSVAAGSTGELFF. Written as DNA, the CDR3 is TGTGCCAGCAGCGTAGCGGCGGGTTCAACCGGGGAGCTGTTTTTT. The chain employs TRBV9 and TRBJ2-2; perhaps TRBD2 as D (5 bases). Germline V gene sequence: CDR1 SGDLS, CDR2 YYNGEE. V lost 0 bases and J lost 5, with 11 bases in between. The CDR3 sequence is 15 residues long.

J is TRBJ2-1 and V is TRBV5-4, with D tentatively TRBD1 or TRBD2 (6 bases each). Germline V gives CDR1 SGHNT, CDR2 YYREEE (reference sequence). The V end was cut by 4 bases, the J end by 4 bases, with 18 bases between. The CDR3 runs 16 residues. CDR3 sequence: CASSGGRWEGYNEQFF. CDR3 coding DNA: TGTGCCAGCAGCGGGGGGCGGTGGGAAGGTTACAATGAGCAGTTCTTC. The entire variable domain, with the rest obtained from reference TRBV5-4 and TRBJ2-1, is as follows: ETGVTQSPTHLIKTRGQQVTLRCSSQSGHNTVSWYQQALGQGPQFIFQYYREEENGRGNFPPRFSGLQFPNYSSELNVNALELDDSALYLCASSGGRWEGYNEQFFGPGTRLTVL.

This clone was seen once. This same CDR3 is encoded by further DNA sequences in the sample. The genes are TRBV11-3 and TRBJ2-3, with D hard to call. The germline V and J ends were trimmed by 1 base and 0 bases, with 5 bases remaining between them. Germline V CDR1 and CDR2: SGHNT, YENEEA. The CDR3 runs to 14 residues. The CDR3 DNA sequence: TGTGCCAGCAGCTTAGTCGGTAGCACAGATACGCAGTATTTT. Residues: CASSLVGSTDTQYF.

The chain joins TRBV2 to TRBJ2-7; D possibly corresponds to TRBD2 (5 bases). The V gene lost 7 bases and the J gene lost 0 bases, with 7 bases spanning the gap. Germline values: CDR1 SNHLY, CDR2 FYNNEI. The CDR3 sequence is 12 residues long. The CDR3 nucleotides are TGTGCCAGCAAGGAGGTCTCCTACGAGCAGTACTTC. It specifies CASKEVSYEQYF.

The chain is built from TRBV19 and TRBJ2-1; 7 nucleotides match TRBD2. Losses at the gene ends were 5 bases for V and 10 bases for J; bases not matched to a gene: 11. Germline V gives CDR1 LNHDA, CDR2 SQIVND (reference sequence). This CDR3 contains 14 residues. The CDR3 protein is CASSLPRSGREQFF. For the CDR3, the DNA is TGTGCCAGTAGTTTACCCAGGTCCGGGAGGGAGCAGTTCTTC.

The CDR3 loop reads CAAEGDSYEQYF. DNA for the CDR3: TGTGCCGCAGAGGGCGATTCCTACGAGCAGTACTTC. J is TRBJ2-7 and V is TRBV7-9; D possibly corresponds to TRBD2 (5 bases). This CDR3 region has 12 residues. V lost 11 bases and J lost 1, with 12 bases in between. Germline CDR1 reads SEHNR; CDR2 reads FQNEAQ (reference sequence).

In this sample, this clone turned up once. This chain connects TRBV28 to TRBJ2-7, with a tentative D call TRBD1 (5 bases). The V end was cut by 3 bases, the J end by 2 bases, with 8 bases between. Germline V gene lookup returns CDR1 MDHEN and CDR2 SYDVKM. The CDR3 is made up of 13 amino acids. CDR3 sequence (DNA): TGTGCCAGCAGTTTGGTAGGGGCCTACGAGCAGTACTTC. Encoded protein: CASSLVGAYEQYF.

The genes are TRBV2 and TRBJ2-1, with 15 bases lining up with TRBD2. Germline V gives CDR1 SNHLY, CDR2 FYNNEI. The V gene end was trimmed by 9 bases and the J gene end by 4 bases; junction bases not matched to a gene: 7. The length of the CDR3 is 16 residues. The CDR3 DNA follows: TGTGCCAGTGACTCCGGGACTAGCGGGAGGTACAATGAGCAGTTCTTC. Translation gives CASDSGTSGRYNEQFF.

This chain links TRBV5-1 with TRBJ1-2; the D gene is possibly TRBD1 (6 bases). Germline CDR1 reads SGHRS; CDR2 reads YFSETQ. Trimming pared 4 bases from V and 5 bases from J, leaving 18 bases between. There are 15 residues in the CDR3. In nucleotides, the CDR3 is TGCGCCAGCAGCCAGATTTTACAGGGAGGGTATGGCTACACCTTC. This translates into CASSQILQGGYGYTF.

V and J are TRBV30 and TRBJ2-5; no definite D call. Trimming left V 2 bases short and J 5 bases short, with 12 bases between. This CDR3 comprises 13 residues. Germline V gives CDR1 GTSNPN, CDR2 SVGIG (reference sequence). CDR3 in DNA: TGTGCCTGGAGTCCGGGTCTTCAGGAGACCCAGTACTTC. This sequence encodes CAWSPGLQETQYF.